One T cell receptor beta chain is described in this entry. Its antigen is currently unknown. This entry belongs to a study of CD8+ T cells in alopecia areata. Whole-study findings and limits: Across lesional scalp, and particularly alopecia totalis/universalis, clonality surpassed that of normal scalp.

Extracted RNA was reverse transcribed into cDNA, the sequencing template. Generated by immunoSEQ multiplex PCR, the TCRdb table keeps only in-frame clones and is missing some. The top ten hold about 11% of the sample, which has approximately 120,000 clones, roughly 50% seen once. The investigators collected lesional scalp punch biopsies and peripheral blood from alopecia areata patients. From PBMCs, CD4+ and CD8+ T cells were sorted. The CDR3 consists of 12 residues. The V end was cut by 2 bases, the J end by 2 bases, with 2 bases between. Germline loops: CDR1 SGHAT, CDR2 FQNNGV. Material: NKG2D-low CD8+ T cells sorted from blood. This receptor was obtained from a human donor with alopecia areata. The chain uses TRBV11-2 and TRBJ2-3, with unresolved D. The DNA of the CDR3 is TGTGCCAGCAGCTTAAACACAGATACGCAGTATTTT. This gives the protein CASSLNTDTQYF.